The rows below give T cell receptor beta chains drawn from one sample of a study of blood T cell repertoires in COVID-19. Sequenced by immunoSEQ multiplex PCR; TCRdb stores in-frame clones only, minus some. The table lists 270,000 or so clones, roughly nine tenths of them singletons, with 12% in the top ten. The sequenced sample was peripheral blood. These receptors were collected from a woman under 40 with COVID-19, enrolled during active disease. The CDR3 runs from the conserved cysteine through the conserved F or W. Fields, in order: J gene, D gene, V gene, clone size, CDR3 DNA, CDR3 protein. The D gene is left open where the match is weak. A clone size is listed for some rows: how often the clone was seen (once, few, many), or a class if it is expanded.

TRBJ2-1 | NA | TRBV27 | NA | TGTGCCAGCAGTTTTTGGGGGACATCGAGCTCCTACAATGAGCAGTTCTTC | CASSFWGTSSSYNEQFF
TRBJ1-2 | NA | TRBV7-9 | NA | TGTGCCAGCAGGGTGTCGCAGTCGGGTCCTTTTCGTTTC | CASRVSQSGPFRF
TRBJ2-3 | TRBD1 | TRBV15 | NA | TGTGCCACCAGCAGGCTACAGGGGGCGGATACGCAGTATTTT | CATSRLQGADTQYF
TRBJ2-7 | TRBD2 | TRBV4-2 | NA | TGTGCCAGCAGCCAAGATCCTGGACTAGCGAGCTCCTACGAGCAGTACTTC | CASSQDPGLASSYEQYF
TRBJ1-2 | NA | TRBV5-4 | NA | TGTGCCAGCAGCCTGAGTGCGGCTAACTATGGCTACACCTTC | CASSLSAANYGYTF
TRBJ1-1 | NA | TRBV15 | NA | TGTGCCACCAAGCCAGGGGCCTTGAACACTGAAGCTTTCTTT | CATKPGALNTEAFF
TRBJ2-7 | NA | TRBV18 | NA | TGTGCCAGCTCACCACCGGGCAGCTTCCACGAGCAGTACTTC | CASSPPGSFHEQYF
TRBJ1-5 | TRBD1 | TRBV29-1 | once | TGCAGCGTTGCGACAGGGTGGGATCAGCCCCAGCATTTT | CSVATGWDQPQHF
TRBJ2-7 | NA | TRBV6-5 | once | TGTGCCAGCAGTTACTCACGGTCCTACGAGCAGTACTTC | CASSYSRSYEQYF
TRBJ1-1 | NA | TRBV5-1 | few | TGCGCCAGCAGCTTGGTGCAGGCTACGAACACTGAAGCTTTCTTT | CASSLVQATNTEAFF
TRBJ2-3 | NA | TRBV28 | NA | TGTGCCAGCAGTAAAGCAGGGGGGACAGATACGCAGTATTTT | CASSKAGGTDTQYF
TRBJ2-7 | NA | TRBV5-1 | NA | TGCGCCAGCAGCTTGGCCGCAGGGCCCTACGAGCAGTACTTC | CASSLAAGPYEQYF
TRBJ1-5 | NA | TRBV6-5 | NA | TGTGCCAGCAGGTGGGGTGAGGGTCAGCCCCAGCATTTT | CASRWGEGQPQHF
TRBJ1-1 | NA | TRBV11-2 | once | TGTGCCAGCAGCTTAAAACACCCGATATTT | CASSLKHPIF
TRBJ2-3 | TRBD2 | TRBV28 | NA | TGTGCCAGCAGTTTGGGGACTAGTGGAGCAGATACGCAGTATTTT | CASSLGTSGADTQYF
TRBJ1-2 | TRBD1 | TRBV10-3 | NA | TGTGCCATCAGTGAGTCGGACAGGGGAAATGCTGGCTACACCTTC | CAISESDRGNAGYTF
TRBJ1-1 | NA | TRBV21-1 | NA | TGTGCCAGCAGCACCCACAGGGTTTACACTGAAGCTTTCTTT | CASSTHRVYTEAFF
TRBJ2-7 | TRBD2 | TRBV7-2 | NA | TGTGCCAGCAGCTCCATGACGGGGGGACTCTACGAGCAGTACTTC | CASSSMTGGLYEQYF
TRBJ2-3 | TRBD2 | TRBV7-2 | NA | TGTGCCAGCAGCTTAGGGCCCCCGGGAGGGAGCGATACGCAGTATTTT | CASSLGPPGGSDTQYF
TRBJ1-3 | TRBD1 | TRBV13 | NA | TGTGCCAGCAGACTTGACAGGGAATCTGGAAACACCATATATTTT | CASRLDRESGNTIYF
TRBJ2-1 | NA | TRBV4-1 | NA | TGCGCCAGCAGCCAAGATCGTTCAGGGAGGGGGAGTGAGCAGTTCTTC | CASSQDRSGRGSEQFF
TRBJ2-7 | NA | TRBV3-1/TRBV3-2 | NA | TGTGCCAGCAGCCAAGGATCTCCCACTCTCTCCTACGAGCAGTACTTC | CASSQGSPTLSYEQYF